This T cell receptor (beta chain) was sequenced in a study of shared clonotypes between healthy human individuals. Overall study results and limits: Sampling involved blood alone; tissue repertoires likely differ.

The V gene's germline CDR1 is SGDLS and CDR2 YYNGEE. CDR3 length: 14 residues. The V gene end was trimmed by 4 bases and the J gene end by 5 bases; junction bases not matched to a gene: 8. The study ran the assay at deep level. Generated by immunoSEQ multiplex PCR, the TCRdb table keeps only in-frame clones and is missing some. The repertoire holds about 1.5 million clones, 96% seen once, with about 1% in the top ten. With respect to this clone: Its antigen is as yet unknown.

The sample was naive CD4+ T cells sorted from blood. Specified subset: CD45RA+ positively selected. The V and J genes are TRBV9 and TRBJ2-7, with 8 bases matching TRBD2. This TCR came from a man younger than 45 in good health. In DNA, the CDR3 is TGTGCCAGCAGCCCTCCGGGACTAGTTAACGAGCAGTACTTC. Its translation: CASSPPGLVNEQYF.